This T cell receptor (beta chain) was found in a study of blood T cell repertoires in COVID-19. Whole-study context: COVID-19 samples, acute and convalescent, were from the United States, Italy and Spain.

The assay was immunoSEQ multiplex PCR, and TCRdb's table has in-frame clones only and misses some. This sample has about 200,000 clones; just under 90% occur once, and the top ten carry roughly 4%. Researchers sorted participants into cohorts using their self-reported clinical history. CDR3 length equals 11 residues. Trimming left V 4 bases short and J 6 bases short, with 7 bases between. Germline V gives CDR1 SEHNR, CDR2 FQNEAQ (reference sequence). This receptor was taken from a woman aged 25 to 39 with acute COVID-19. The rearrangement uses TRBV7-9 and TRBJ2-7; D is undetermined. The sequenced material came from PBMCs or T cells enriched from blood (not recorded which). CDR3 residues: CASSSNPEQYF. In DNA form, the CDR3 reads TGTGCCAGCAGCTCCAATCCCGAGCAGTACTTC.